Listed below are T cell receptor beta chains from one sample, sequenced in a study of siplizumab effects on memory and regulatory T cells. The assay was immunoSEQ multiplex PCR, and TCRdb's table has in-frame clones only and misses some. The table shows 85,000 to 95,000 clones, with 94% occurring only once. Input material: non-Treg CD4+ T cells sorted from blood. The receptors here all came from a human donor in good health. The CDR3 runs from the conserved cysteine through the conserved F or W. The order of the fields is V gene, D gene, clone size, J gene, CDR3 DNA, CDR3 protein. A D gene is named only where the DNA matches it firmly. A clone size is listed for some rows: how often the clone was seen (once, few, many), or a class if it is expanded.

v_call: TRBV5-1
d_call: TRBD2
clone_size: -
j_call: TRBJ2-1
cdr3_nt: TGCGCCCGGACTAGCGGATACAATGAGCAGTTCTTC
cdr3_aa: CARTSGYNEQFF

v_call: TRBV4-1
d_call: -
clone_size: -
j_call: TRBJ2-1
cdr3_nt: TGCGCCAGCAGCCAAGATAGATGGTCCAGTGAATACAATGAGCAGTTCTTC
cdr3_aa: CASSQDRWSSEYNEQFF

v_call: TRBV10-3
d_call: TRBD2
clone_size: -
j_call: TRBJ2-3
cdr3_nt: TGTGCCATCAGTGGAGGGACTAGCGGAACAGATACGCAGTATTTT
cdr3_aa: CAISGGTSGTDTQYF

v_call: TRBV4-2
d_call: TRBD2
clone_size: -
j_call: TRBJ2-7
cdr3_nt: TGTGCCAGCAGCCAGGCCGGACTAGAAGCCTACGAGCAGTACTTC
cdr3_aa: CASSQAGLEAYEQYF

v_call: TRBV5-1
d_call: -
clone_size: once
j_call: TRBJ2-3
cdr3_nt: TGCGCCAGCAGCTTGGTTCCGGGGATAACAGATACGCAGTATTTT
cdr3_aa: CASSLVPGITDTQYF

v_call: TRBV11-3
d_call: TRBD1
clone_size: -
j_call: TRBJ1-1
cdr3_nt: TGTGCCAGCAGTTACAGGGGGCGCGACACTGAAGCTTTCTTT
cdr3_aa: CASSYRGRDTEAFF

v_call: TRBV28
d_call: -
clone_size: once
j_call: TRBJ1-6
cdr3_nt: TGTGCCAGCAGTCGGACAGTTAATTCACCCCTCCACTTT
cdr3_aa: CASSRTVNSPLHF

v_call: TRBV10-3
d_call: -
clone_size: -
j_call: TRBJ1-1
cdr3_nt: TGTGCCATCAGACCACAGGGGAACACTGAAGCTTTCTTT
cdr3_aa: CAIRPQGNTEAFF

v_call: TRBV4-1
d_call: TRBD2
clone_size: -
j_call: TRBJ2-4
cdr3_nt: TGCGCCAGCAGCCAAGTACGGCTAGCGGGAGAGGTGGGCATTCAGTACTTC
cdr3_aa: CASSQVRLAGEVGIQYF

v_call: TRBV18
d_call: -
clone_size: -
j_call: TRBJ1-3
cdr3_nt: TGTGCCAGCTCACCGGGAGCGGACACCATATATTTT
cdr3_aa: CASSPGADTIYF

v_call: TRBV9
d_call: -
clone_size: -
j_call: TRBJ2-2
cdr3_nt: TGTGCCAGCAGCGACCGGCTGAACACCGGGGAGCTGTTTTTT
cdr3_aa: CASSDRLNTGELFF

v_call: TRBV19
d_call: TRBD1
clone_size: -
j_call: TRBJ1-2
cdr3_nt: TGTGCCAGTAGTATAGCCGGGACAGGGCCCTATGGCTACACCTTC
cdr3_aa: CASSIAGTGPYGYTF

v_call: TRBV7-2
d_call: -
clone_size: -
j_call: TRBJ2-3
cdr3_nt: TGTGCCAGCAGCTTATGGGATACGCAGTATTTT
cdr3_aa: CASSLWDTQYF

v_call: TRBV9
d_call: -
clone_size: -
j_call: TRBJ1-6
cdr3_nt: TGTGCCAGCAGCGAAGAGGGTGCCCTTAATTCACCCCTCCACTTT
cdr3_aa: CASSEEGALNSPLHF

v_call: TRBV19
d_call: -
clone_size: -
j_call: TRBJ2-2
cdr3_nt: TGTGCCAGTAGTATTGGCAGGGACCTCACCGGGGAGCTGTTTTTT
cdr3_aa: CASSIGRDLTGELFF

v_call: TRBV10-3
d_call: -
clone_size: -
j_call: TRBJ2-3
cdr3_nt: TGTGCCATCAGTGGTGGACGGATAGATACGCAGTATTTT
cdr3_aa: CAISGGRIDTQYF

v_call: TRBV30
d_call: TRBD2
clone_size: -
j_call: TRBJ2-1
cdr3_nt: TGTGCCTGGACGGGGACTAGATGGGATGAGCAGTTCTTC
cdr3_aa: CAWTGTRWDEQFF

v_call: TRBV6-6
d_call: TRBD1
clone_size: once
j_call: TRBJ1-2
cdr3_nt: TGTGCCAGCAGTCACGGGACAGAGAACTATGGCTACACCTTC
cdr3_aa: CASSHGTENYGYTF

v_call: TRBV6-6
d_call: -
clone_size: once
j_call: TRBJ2-5
cdr3_nt: TGTGCCAGCAGCCCCAGGGGAATAGAGACCCAGTACTTC
cdr3_aa: CASSPRGIETQYF

v_call: TRBV30
d_call: -
clone_size: -
j_call: TRBJ1-4
cdr3_nt: TGTGCCTGGAGTTTCCGGGATGAAAAACTGTTTTTT
cdr3_aa: CAWSFRDEKLFF

v_call: TRBV7-8
d_call: TRBD1
clone_size: -
j_call: TRBJ2-7
cdr3_nt: TGTGCCAGCAGCTTAAGGCCAGGGGGCTCCTACGAGCAGTACTTC
cdr3_aa: CASSLRPGGSYEQYF

v_call: TRBV30
d_call: -
clone_size: -
j_call: TRBJ1-1
cdr3_nt: TGTGCCTGGAGTGTGGGACGGCGGGGTGAAGCTTTCTTT
cdr3_aa: CAWSVGRRGEAFF

v_call: TRBV18
d_call: TRBD2
clone_size: -
j_call: TRBJ2-3
cdr3_nt: TGTGCCAGCTCACCACCTAGCGGGGTGGATACGCAGTATTTT
cdr3_aa: CASSPPSGVDTQYF

v_call: TRBV9
d_call: -
clone_size: -
j_call: TRBJ1-5
cdr3_nt: TGTGCCAGCAGCCCGGAACAGGGCCGGGGGCAGCCCCAGCATTTT
cdr3_aa: CASSPEQGRGQPQHF

v_call: TRBV2
d_call: TRBD2
clone_size: -
j_call: TRBJ2-1
cdr3_nt: TGTGCCAGCAGTAAAAAGACTAGCGGGGGATACTACAATGAGCAGTTCTTC
cdr3_aa: CASSKKTSGGYYNEQFF

v_call: TRBV6-1
d_call: -
clone_size: once
j_call: TRBJ1-3
cdr3_nt: TGTGCCAGCAGTCACAGGGAGGGTCGAAACACCATATATTTT
cdr3_aa: CASSHREGRNTIYF

v_call: TRBV14
d_call: -
clone_size: -
j_call: TRBJ2-1
cdr3_nt: TGTGCCAGCAGCACATTACACAATGAGCAGTTCTTC
cdr3_aa: CASSTLHNEQFF

v_call: TRBV5-8
d_call: TRBD2
clone_size: -
j_call: TRBJ2-3
cdr3_nt: TGTGCCAGCAGCTTTAGCGGGGCTAGCACAGATACGCAGTATTTT
cdr3_aa: CASSFSGASTDTQYF